This entry lists 12 T cell receptor beta chains sequenced from one sample in a study of blood T cell repertoires in COVID-19. Some clones are missing from TCRdb's copy, which holds only in-frame ones; the method was immunoSEQ multiplex PCR. The sample consists of around 150,000 clones, approximately 80% of them appearing once. The sequenced material came from peripheral blood. These receptor sequences come from a man aged 70-80 years with acute or convalescent COVID-19.

Comment on this clone: The same CDR3 is also encoded by other DNA sequences in this sample. The chain couples TRBV28 to TRBJ1-2; D is uncertain. Trimming stripped 4 bases from V and 2 bases from J, with 5 bases between. Germline V lookup: CDR1 MDHEN, CDR2 SYDVKM. The CDR3 spans 12 residues. DNA of the CDR3: TGTGCCAGCAGTTCGGGGAACTATGGCTACACCTTC. This translates into CASSSGNYGYTF.

The J gene is TRBJ1-4, the V gene TRBV19; no clear D gene. This CDR3 region has 17 residues. V was cut by 3 bases and J by 0 bases, with 14 bases left in between. Looked up from germline, CDR1 is LNHDA and CDR2 is SQIVND (reference sequence). The CDR3 DNA is TGTGCCAGTAGTATTGGTCGAATGGCTGCAACTAATGAAAAACTGTTTTTT. This codes for CASSIGRMAATNEKLFF.

V is TRBV5-1 and J is TRBJ1-4; the D gene is possibly TRBD1 (6 bases). The CDR3 is 15 residues long. The V gene's germline CDR1 is SGHRS and CDR2 YFSETQ. Trimming shortened V by 3 bases and J by 3 bases, and 12 bases separated the two germline ends. For the CDR3, the DNA is TGCGCCAGCAGCTGGACAGTAGGTTCTAATGAAAAACTGTTTTTT. It encodes CASSWTVGSNEKLFF.

V usage is TRBV7-9 and J usage is TRBJ2-3; 10 bases agree with TRBD2. Germline-derived CDR1 and CDR2 are SEHNR and FQNEAQ (reference sequence). The CDR3 runs 16 residues. The trim removed 1 base at V and 2 bases at J, leaving 3 bases unmatched. The CDR3 region has the DNA TGTGCCAGCAGCTTAGGGCTAGCGGGGGCCACAGATACGCAGTATTTT. Translation gives CASSLGLAGATDTQYF.

The CDR3 loop is CASSYGGVDWATQYF. The CDR3 DNA reads TGTGCCAGCAGTTACGGAGGGGTCGATTGGGCTACGCAGTATTTT. This chain joins TRBV6-5 and TRBJ2-3; perhaps TRBD2 as D (6 bases). V was trimmed by 2 bases and J by 8 bases, leaving 17 bases between them. CDR1 is MNHEY and CDR2 is SVGAGI in the germline V gene. The CDR3 totals 15 residues.

The chain joins TRBV7-3 to TRBJ2-3, with D possibly being TRBD2 (5 bases). The V end was cut by 5 bases, the J end by 6 bases, with 18 bases between. Per the germline V gene, CDR1 is SGHTA and CDR2 is FQGTGA. This CDR3 is 15 amino acids long. The CDR3 bases are TGTGCCAGCAGCCAAAATCCAGTCCCGGGGGATACGCAGTATTTT. This encodes CASSQNPVPGDTQYF.

The chain uses TRBV3-1 (or the pseudogene TRBV3-2) and TRBJ1-4; 7 nucleotides match TRBD1. CDR3 length: 17 residues. V was pared by 5 bases and J by 5 bases, with 14 bases of the junction left unmatched. Germline V gene data show CDR1 as LGHDT and CDR2 as YNNKEL (reference sequence). In nucleotides, the CDR3 is TGTGCCAGCAGCAAAGTATTCCGGGACAGCACCAATGAAAAACTGTTTTTT. Its translation: CASSKVFRDSTNEKLFF.

The chain combines TRBV6-5 with TRBJ1-1; tentative D call: TRBD1 (5 bases). Germline CDR1 and CDR2: MNHEY and SVGAGI. CDR3 length: 15 amino acids. V gave up 0 bases and J gave up 4 bases, with 12 bases separating them. CDR3 loop: CASSYSRRGGTEAFF. CDR3 nucleotides: TGTGCCAGCAGTTACTCTCGGAGGGGTGGCACTGAAGCTTTCTTT.

This chain connects TRBV9 to TRBJ1-1, with D maybe TRBD1 (6 bases). The V end lost 3 bases, the J end lost 4 bases, and 13 bases lay between the germline ends. Looked up from germline, CDR1 is SGDLS and CDR2 is YYNGEE. The CDR3 extends over 14 amino acids. This chain's CDR3 is CASSATGWSTEAFF. The CDR3 bases are TGTGCCAGCAGCGCCACAGGGTGGAGCACTGAAGCTTTCTTT.

The chain employs TRBV5-1 and TRBJ2-7; 8 nucleotides align to TRBD2. CDR1 and CDR2 (germline): SGHRS, YFSETQ. V trimming: 2 bases; J trimming: 4 bases; junction bases outside the gene matches: 8. This CDR3 is 15 amino acids long. CDR3 DNA sequence: TGCGCCAGCAGCTTACGTAGCGGGGACGTTTACGAGCAGTACTTC. This translates into CASSLRSGDVYEQYF.

The V and J genes are TRBV18 and TRBJ1-5, with D maybe TRBD1 (5 bases). V lost 3 bases and J lost 5, with 11 bases in between. The CDR3 extends over 14 amino acids. Germline CDR1 reads KGHSH; CDR2 reads LQKENI. Written as DNA, the CDR3 is TGTGCCAGCTCACCCGGACAATTAGATCAGCCCCAGCATTTT. Translated, it gives CASSPGQLDQPQHF.

The V gene is TRBV5-5, the J gene TRBJ1-6, with TRBD1 identical over 8 bases. CDR1 and CDR2 from the germline V gene are SGHKS and YYEKEE (reference sequence). With 3 bases clipped from V and 9 bases from J, the junction kept 14 bases outside the gene matches. This CDR3 contains 17 residues. The CDR3 nucleotides read TGTGCCAGCAGCTCGACCGGGACAGGAGTCGATGGTTCACCCCTCCACTTT. This encodes CASSSTGTGVDGSPLHF.